This passage covers 14 T cell receptor beta chains from one sample sequenced in a study of Graves' ophthalmopathy and Graves' hyperthyroidism. TCR beta CDR3 amplification used RNA transcripts. The authors performed first-round RT-PCR with HTBI primers and then a second-round multiplex PCR. Each CDR3 protein gets one entry after TCRdb re-called the multiplex PCR reads with MiXCR. The data show about 210,000 distinct CDR3 sequences, just under 30% seen once. The specimen was peripheral blood. The origin of the receptors is a man in his forties or fifties with Graves' ophthalmopathy.

There are many counts of this clonotype. The chain couples TRBV7-2 to TRBJ1-3; D is undetermined. V dropped 2 bases and J dropped 11 bases, with 13 bases sitting between them. The CDR3 covers 13 residues. CDR1 is SGHTA, CDR2 FQGNSA, per germline. CDR3 coding DNA: TGTGCCAGCAGCTTAAACCCCGGGGTGCCCATATATTTT. Protein product: CASSLNPGVPIYF.

This clonotype showed up just a few times. This chain joins TRBV28 and TRBJ2-7; 10 positions match TRBD1. Germline CDR1 and CDR2: MDHEN and SYDVKM. With V trimmed by 6 bases and J by 1 base, 3 bases remained unmatched. The CDR3 consists of 14 residues. CDR3 amino acids: CASRGQGMSYEQYF. In DNA form, the CDR3 reads TGTGCCAGCAGGGGACAGGGGATGTCCTACGAGCAGTACTTC.

This clonotype was seen at least ten times. The V gene is TRBV15, the J gene TRBJ2-2; TRBD2 might be the D (6 bases). The germline gives CDR1 LNHNV, CDR2 YYDKDF (reference sequence). The CDR3 length is 13 residues. V lost 1 base and J lost 8, with 8 bases in between. The CDR3: CATSRAGVGELFF. CDR3 bases: TGTGCCACCAGCAGAGCGGGGGTGGGGGAGCTGTTTTTT.

The J gene is TRBJ2-5, the V gene TRBV11-3; D not certain. The CDR3 totals 15 residues. Per the germline V gene, CDR1 is SGHNT and CDR2 is YENEEA. The V end lost 1 base, the J end lost 3 bases, and 12 bases lay between the germline ends. As DNA, the CDR3 is TGTGCCAGCAGCTTAGTCAGGTCAAGGGAAGAGACCCAGTACTTC. As protein: CASSLVRSREETQYF.

This clonotype was seen just once. The V gene is TRBV9, the J gene TRBJ1-1; D gene uncertain. Trimming took off 0 bases at V and 3 bases at J, with 6 bases between the two ends. Per the germline V gene, CDR1 is SGDLS and CDR2 is YYNGEE. This CDR3 is built from 13 residues. CDR3 DNA sequence: TGTGCCAGCAGCGTAGTACCGCACACTGAAGCTTTCTTT. Its protein is CASSVVPHTEAFF. The complete variable domain, with remaining parts taken from reference TRBV9 and TRBJ1-1, reads DSGVTQTPKHLITATGQRVTLRCSPRSGDLSVYWYQQSLDQGLQFLIQYYNGEERAKGNILERFSAQQFPDLHSELNLSSLELGDSALYFCASSVVPHTEAFFGQGTRLTVV.

The J gene is TRBJ2-5, the V gene TRBV6-1, with TRBD2 matching 12 bases. This CDR3 has 17 residues. Germline V gene sequence: CDR1 MNHNS, CDR2 SASEGT. Trimming took 5 bases from V and 1 from J; bases not matched to a gene: 8. In DNA, the CDR3 is TGTGCCAGCAGTATCTCATTGACTAGCGGGGGCCAAGAGACCCAGTACTTC. Translation gives CASSISLTSGGQETQYF.

The chain recombines TRBV19 with TRBJ1-1; no reliable D call. This CDR3 is 13 amino acids long. V shed 4 bases and J shed 0 bases, with 6 bases lying between them. The germline V gene encodes CDR1 LNHDA and CDR2 SQIVND (reference sequence). CDR3 sequence (DNA): TGTGCCAGTAGTAGGGTGATGAACACTGAAGCTTTCTTT. It specifies CASSRVMNTEAFF.

The rearrangement links TRBV6-1 to TRBJ1-3; 7 bases align to TRBD1. The CDR3 contains 15 residues. Germline V gene sequence: CDR1 MNHNS, CDR2 SASEGT. Trimming at V came to 7 bases and at J to 0 bases, leaving 6 bases not matched to a gene. CDR3 nucleotides: TGTGCCAGCATCGCTACAGGGGTCTCTGGAAACACCATATATTTT. Amino acid sequence: CASIATGVSGNTIYF.

Many counts were recorded for this clonotype. The chain employs TRBV7-2 and TRBJ1-5; 7 nucleotides align to TRBD1. The germline V gene has CDR1 SGHTA and CDR2 FQGNSA. V trimming: 0 bases; J trimming: 6 bases; junction bases outside the gene matches: 11. This CDR3 spans 17 amino acids. The chain's CDR3 is CASSLAVLRGRSQPQHF. The CDR3, as DNA: TGTGCCAGCAGCTTAGCGGTATTAAGGGGGCGAAGTCAGCCCCAGCATTTT.

The sample holds many counts of this clonotype. The chain carries TRBV2 and TRBJ2-2; D gene unclear. V was cut by 6 bases and J by 5 bases, with 10 bases left in between. This CDR3 contains 13 residues. Germline loops: CDR1 SNHLY, CDR2 FYNNEI. The CDR3 sequence is CASRPVGTGELFF. In nucleotides, the CDR3 is TGTGCCAGCAGACCGGTCGGGACCGGGGAGCTGTTTTTT.

The sample holds many counts of this clonotype. V usage is TRBV11-2 and J usage is TRBJ1-6; 7 bases fit TRBD1. Germline CDR1 and CDR2: SGHAT and FQNNGV. CDR3 length equals 16 residues. V shed 1 base and J 7 bases; nucleotides not matched to a gene: 7. CDR3 in amino acids: CASSLAFRDSNSPLHF. As DNA, the CDR3 is TGTGCCAGCAGCTTAGCTTTCCGGGACAGCAATTCACCCCTCCACTTT.

The rearrangement uses TRBV5-1 and TRBJ1-1; TRBD1 aligns across 9 bases. The germline V gene encodes CDR1 SGHRS and CDR2 YFSETQ. The CDR3 spans 15 residues. Losses at the gene ends were 2 bases for V and 2 bases for J; bases not matched to a gene: 4. This CDR3 reads CASSLGDRDNTEAFF. As DNA, the CDR3 is TGCGCCAGCAGCTTAGGGGACAGGGACAACACTGAAGCTTTCTTT.

This clonotype was observed many times. This chain uses TRBV24-1 with TRBJ1-5; D is undetermined. Per germline, CDR1 KGHDR and CDR2 SFDVKD. The V and J ends lost 6 bases and 4 bases respectively, with 9 bases between them. The CDR3 is made up of 13 amino acids. CDR3 DNA: TGTGCCACCAGTCCGGCAGCGAATCAGCCCCAGCATTTT. It translates to CATSPAANQPQHF.

This chain connects TRBV12-3 or TRBV12-4 to TRBJ1-1; possibly TRBD1 for D (5 bases). V lost 1 base, J lost 5 bases, and 14 bases lay in between. The length of the CDR3 is 15 residues. CDR3: CASSLETGPGTEAFF. The CDR3, as DNA: TGTGCCAGCAGTTTAGAGACGGGGCCGGGGACTGAAGCTTTCTTT.